This TCR beta chain was observed in a study of T cells in Graves' hyperthyroidism and ophthalmopathy. The germline gives CDR1 MDHEN, CDR2 SYDVKM. J gave up 4 bases and V 6 bases, and 5 bases lay outside the gene matches. The length of the CDR3 is 13 residues. Many counts were recorded for this clonotype. Amplification targeted TCR beta CDR3 regions from RNA transcripts. A set of HTBI primers served as the primers for a first-round RT-PCR of the TCR CDR3. MiXCR was run by TCRdb on the multiplex PCR reads, yielding one entry per CDR3 protein. Among about 350,000 distinct CDR3 sequences listed, approximately 18% were seen once.

V gene TRBV28 combines with J gene TRBJ2-5, with TRBD1 identical over 7 bases. Sequenced material: blood. This clonotype originated in a woman between 40 and 55 years old with Graves' ophthalmopathy. This CDR3 is CASSVNRGETQYF. CDR3 sequence (DNA): TGTGCCAGCAGCGTAAACAGGGGAGAGACCCAGTACTTC.